One sample yielded the 19 T cell receptor beta chains listed below, sequenced in a study of cytomegalovirus exposure and HLA in healthy donors. PCR was performed using 60 Vbeta and 13 Jbeta primers. Using immunoSEQ multiplex PCR, the repertoire was profiled, and TCRdb retains in-frame clones only, with some absent. The sample yields 150,000 to 200,000 clones, 70% to 85% seen once. Sequencing input: PBMCs. The receptors here all came from a woman aged 25 to 39 in good health and CMV-seropositive.

This clone was seen only a few times. This chain links TRBV2 with TRBJ2-5, with 11 bases fitting TRBD2. J was trimmed by 3 bases and V by 5 bases; bases with no gene match: 5. Germline values: CDR1 SNHLY, CDR2 FYNNEI. CDR3 length: 15 residues. CDR3 bases: TGTGCCAGCAGTTGGGGACTAGCGGACGAAGAGACCCAGTACTTC. Protein sequence: CASSWGLADEETQYF.

The chain links TRBV30 to TRBJ2-2; TRBD1 matches 9 bases. V gave up 5 bases and J gave up 6 bases; unmatched junction bases: 4. This CDR3 has 13 residues. Germline lookup yields CDR1 GTSNPN and CDR2 SVGIG (reference sequence). In nucleotides, the CDR3 is TGTGCCTGGTACAACAGGGGGCCCGGGGAGCTGTTTTTT. It yields the protein CAWYNRGPGELFF. Combining the CDR3 with reference TRBV30 and TRBJ2-2 gives the whole variable domain SQTIHQWPATLVQPVGSPLSLECTVEGTSNPNLYWYRQAAGRGLQLLFYSVGIGQISSEVPQNLSASRPQDRQFILSSKKLLLSDSGFYLCAWYNRGPGELFFGEGSRLTVL.

V and J are TRBV28 and TRBJ1-2, with 7 bases identical to TRBD1. CDR1 MDHEN and CDR2 SYDVKM come from the germline V gene. The V and J ends lost 8 bases and 2 bases, in that order; junction bases with no gene match: 8. The CDR3 is made up of 14 amino acids. The CDR3 nucleotides read TGTGCCAGCGTAGCCGGACAGGTCAACTATGGCTACACCTTC. This translates into CASVAGQVNYGYTF.

The chain recombines TRBV28 with TRBJ2-1; possibly TRBD2 for D (8 bases). Germline values: CDR1 MDHEN, CDR2 SYDVKM. This CDR3 is 17 amino acids long. Trimming pared 6 bases from V and 4 bases from J, leaving 22 bases between. The DNA of the CDR3 is TGTGCCAGCAGCCCCGACAGGGTGGTAGCGGGATACAATGAGCAGTTCTTC. The encoded protein is CASSPDRVVAGYNEQFF.

The CDR3 protein is CASSLGAGVPYEQYF. The DNA of the CDR3 is TGTGCCAGCAGTCTGGGGGCAGGGGTTCCCTACGAGCAGTACTTC. The chain is built from TRBV27 and TRBJ2-7; tentatively, D is TRBD1 (6 bases). The V and J ends lost 5 bases and 2 bases respectively, with 16 bases between them. The CDR3 has 15 residues. CDR1 and CDR2 from the germline V gene are MNHEY and SMNVEV (reference sequence).

J is TRBJ1-4 and V is TRBV10-1; 9 bases agree with TRBD1. J was trimmed by 8 bases and V by 8 bases; bases with no gene match: 6. Germline CDR1 WNHNN, CDR2 SYGVQD (reference sequence). The CDR3 has 13 residues. The chain's CDR3 is CASSLGTGEKLFF. The CDR3 DNA sequence: TGCGCCAGCTCTCTCGGGACAGGGGAAAAACTGTTTTTT.

This chain joins TRBV7-2 and TRBJ2-5; 10 nucleotides align to TRBD2. After removal of 5 bases from V and 5 bases from J, the junction contained 8 bases not matched to a gene. This CDR3 has 15 amino acids. Per germline, CDR1 SGHTA and CDR2 FQGNSA. The CDR3 nucleotides are TGTGCCAGCAGCATTGGGACTAGCGAGGCGGAGACCCAGTACTTC. Protein: CASSIGTSEAETQYF. Full variable domain (remainder filled in from reference TRBV7-2 and TRBJ2-5): GAGVSQSPSNKVTEKGKDVELRCDPISGHTALYWYRQSLGQGLEFLIYFQGNSAPDKSGLPSDRFSAERTGGSVSTLTIQRTQQEDSAVYLCASSIGTSEAETQYFGPGTRLLVL.

This rearrangement joins TRBV27 to TRBJ2-7, with D possibly TRBD1 on 6 matching bases. The germline CDR1 and CDR2 sequences are MNHEY and SMNVEV (reference sequence). The CDR3 sequence is 15 residues long. Deletions cut 4 bases from V and 2 bases from J, with 15 bases between. CDR3 DNA sequence: TGTGCCAGCAGTTCTATGGACAGTCCTACCTACGAGCAGTACTTC. It yields the protein CASSSMDSPTYEQYF.

The V and J genes are TRBV7-8 and TRBJ1-3; TRBD1 matches at 8 bases. The V gene's germline CDR1 is SGHVS and CDR2 FQNEAQ. The CDR3 has 16 amino acids. The V segment lost 4 bases and the J segment 0 bases; nucleotides outside the gene matches: 5. The CDR3 here is CASSSGQASSGNTIYF. In DNA form, the CDR3 reads TGTGCCAGCAGCTCGGGACAGGCCAGCTCTGGAAACACCATATATTTT.

V usage is TRBV19 and J usage is TRBJ2-7; TRBD1 might be the D (5 bases). V was clipped by 5 bases and J by 4 bases, with 9 bases between them. Germline assignment: CDR1 LNHDA and CDR2 SQIVND (reference sequence). The CDR3 extends over 12 amino acids. Here the CDR3 DNA reads TGTGCCAGTAGTGGCAGGGAATACGAGCAGTACTTC. Its translation: CASSGREYEQYF.

This clone was counted between two and nine times. The chain carries TRBV4-1 and TRBJ1-2; the match to TRBD1 covers 11 bases. V shed 4 bases, J shed 6 bases, and the junction held 7 bases outside the gene matches. The CDR3 is 15 residues long. Germline V gene data show CDR1 as MGHRA and CDR2 as YSYEKL. CDR3 residues: CASSRPGQGGNGYTF. In nucleotides, the CDR3 is TGCGCCAGCAGCCGTCCGGGACAGGGGGGGAATGGCTACACCTTC.

The chain is built from TRBV4-1 and TRBJ2-7, with 12 bases that match TRBD2. V was clipped by 2 bases and J by 3 bases; unmatched bases: 14. The CDR3 covers 19 residues. The V gene's germline CDR1 is MGHRA and CDR2 YSYEKL. The CDR3 coding sequence is TGCGCCAGCAGCCAACATCAAGGAGTTTCGGGACTAGCGGGCTACGAGCAGTACTTC. Translation: CASSQHQGVSGLAGYEQYF.

The V gene is TRBV5-4, the J gene TRBJ2-5; the match to TRBD2 covers 9 bases. Germline values: CDR1 SGHNT, CDR2 YYREEE (reference sequence). With 2 bases clipped from V and 4 bases from J, the junction kept 9 bases outside the gene matches. The CDR3 runs 16 residues. The CDR3 DNA sequence: TGTGCCAGCAGCTTCTACGGCGGGAGGGTTTTAGAGACCCAGTACTTC. Protein: CASSFYGGRVLETQYF.

The rearrangement joins TRBV7-9 to TRBJ2-3, with 8 bases that match TRBD1. CDR1 SEHNR and CDR2 FQNEAQ come from the germline V gene (reference sequence). Trimming removed 7 bases from V and 3 bases from J; junction bases left unmatched: 6. This CDR3 contains 14 residues. CDR3 loop: CASTIRQGTDTQYF. The DNA for the CDR3 is TGTGCCAGCACGATAAGACAGGGGACAGATACGCAGTATTTT.

The chain links TRBV7-6 to TRBJ1-1, with TRBD1 identical over 9 bases. Germline loops: CDR1 SGHVS, CDR2 FNYEAQ. The V segment lost 4 bases and the J segment 4 bases; nucleotides outside the gene matches: 7. The CDR3 is 15 amino acids. The CDR3: CASSSTQGAGTEAFF. DNA of the CDR3: TGTGCCAGCAGCTCCACACAGGGGGCAGGCACTGAAGCTTTCTTT.

The J gene is TRBJ1-2, the V gene TRBV5-5; the D is unclear. From germline, CDR1 is SGHKS and CDR2 YYEKEE (reference sequence). The CDR3 consists of 15 residues. With 0 bases removed from V and 0 bases from J, the gap between germline ends came to 9 bases. The CDR3 nucleotides read TGTGCCAGCAGCTTGGCCATGGGAGCTAACTATGGCTACACCTTC. Residues: CASSLAMGANYGYTF.

The chain employs TRBV5-5 and TRBJ2-7, with 7 bases that match TRBD2. Germline V CDR1 and CDR2: SGHKS, YYEKEE (reference sequence). CDR3 length: 15 residues. The junction had 6 bases not matched to a gene; V was cut back by 3 bases and J by 0 bases. The CDR3 reads CASSSAGSSSYEQYF. As DNA, the CDR3 is TGTGCCAGCAGCTCAGCGGGAAGCAGCTCCTACGAGCAGTACTTC.

J is TRBJ2-7 and V is TRBV15; tentatively, D is TRBD1 (6 bases). The CDR3 covers 15 residues. Trimming stripped 4 bases from V and 2 bases from J, with 15 bases between. Germline CDR1 LNHNV, CDR2 YYDKDF (reference sequence). The CDR3 nucleotides read TGTGCCACCAGCATCCAGACAGGAACGGCCTACGAGCAGTACTTC. It yields the protein CATSIQTGTAYEQYF.

Concerning this clone: The sample has other DNA sequences that encode this CDR3 too. The chain carries TRBV29-1 and TRBJ2-7; 10 bases agree with TRBD1. This CDR3 has 11 residues. Germline CDR1 reads SQVTM; CDR2 reads ANQGSEA. Trimming took 6 bases from V and 6 from J; bases not matched to a gene: 2. The CDR3 DNA follows: TGCAGCGTCGGACAGGGGGGCGAGCAGTACTTC. As protein: CSVGQGGEQYF.